This T cell receptor (beta chain) was identified during a study of blood T cells in healthy people across ages. Study-wide results and caveats: The authors considered diversity estimates from one million T cells to be underestimates.

Trimming took 5 bases from V and 6 from J; bases not matched to a gene: 10. This CDR3 has 15 residues. Germline V gene lookup returns CDR1 KGHSH and CDR2 LQKENI. This clonotype was seen repeatedly, ten times or more. What it binds is not known. A second PCR of 7 to 11 cycles used a sample-barcoded 5' primer and a J-beta primer mix. MiXCR, applied by TCRdb to the 5' RACE reads, yields one record per CDR3 protein. This sample has approximately 800,000 distinct CDR3 sequences, with around 25% found just once. These data were also reused for a study on T cells of mothers and their children. Turning to that study: Compared with unrelated pairs, related mother-child pairs had slightly higher, non-significant overlap.

This clonotype was sampled from a boy aged 5-17 years in good health. The sequenced material came from blood. This chain joins TRBV18 and TRBJ2-1, with TRBD1 matching over 7 bases. The CDR3 DNA sequence: TGTGCCAGCTCATCAGAGACGAACAGGGGCAATGAGCAGTTCTTC. Translation gives CASSSETNRGNEQFF.